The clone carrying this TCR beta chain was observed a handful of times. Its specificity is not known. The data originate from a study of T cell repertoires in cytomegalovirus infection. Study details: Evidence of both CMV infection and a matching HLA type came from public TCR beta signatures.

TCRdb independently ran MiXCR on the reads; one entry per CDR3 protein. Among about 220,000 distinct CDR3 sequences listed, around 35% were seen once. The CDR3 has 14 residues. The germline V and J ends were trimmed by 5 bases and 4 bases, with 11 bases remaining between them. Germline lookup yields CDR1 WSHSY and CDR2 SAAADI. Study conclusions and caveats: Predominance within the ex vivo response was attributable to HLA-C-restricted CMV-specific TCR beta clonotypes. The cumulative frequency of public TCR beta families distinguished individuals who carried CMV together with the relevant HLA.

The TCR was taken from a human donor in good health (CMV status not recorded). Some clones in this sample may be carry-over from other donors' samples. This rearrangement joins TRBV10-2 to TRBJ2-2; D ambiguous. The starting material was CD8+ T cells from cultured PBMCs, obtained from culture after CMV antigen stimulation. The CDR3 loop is CASSMDPSTGELFF. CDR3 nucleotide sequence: TGCGCCAGCAGTATGGACCCTAGCACCGGGGAGCTGTTTTTT.